These T cell receptor beta chains were read from a single sample in a study of T cells after posttransplantation cyclophosphamide. The table came from immunoSEQ multiplex PCR; TCRdb's copy has only in-frame clones and leaves some out. Sampling found fewer than 35,000 clones, none seen once. Sequencing was carried out using PBMCs. Receptors originate from a woman aged 30 to 39 in good health and a related stem cell transplant donor. CDR3s include the opening cysteine and the closing phenylalanine or tryptophan. A D gene is named only where the DNA matches it firmly. Clone size, where shown, is once, few, many, or a class for clones that have expanded.

v_gene: TRBV5-1; j_gene: TRBJ1-2; d_gene: -; abundance: -; CDR3aa: CASSLVGGNYGYTF; CDR3nt: TGCGCCAGCAGCTTGGTGGGGGGAAACTATGGCTACACCTTC
v_gene: TRBV7-8; j_gene: TRBJ2-5; d_gene: TRBD2; abundance: few; CDR3aa: CASSNRRGAHPDTQYF; CDR3nt: TGTGCCAGCAGCAACCGGCGGGGGGCCCATCCAGATACCCAGTACTTC
v_gene: TRBV7-8; j_gene: TRBJ1-2; d_gene: -; abundance: few; CDR3aa: CASSLARGWDGYTF; CDR3nt: TGTGCCAGCAGCTTAGCGAGGGGATGGGATGGCTACACCTTC
v_gene: TRBV25-1; j_gene: TRBJ2-4; d_gene: TRBD1; abundance: many; CDR3aa: CASSEGKDRGNIQYF; CDR3nt: TGTGCCAGCAGTGAAGGGAAGGACAGGGGAAACATTCAGTACTTC
v_gene: TRBV7-9; j_gene: TRBJ2-1; d_gene: -; abundance: many; CDR3aa: CASSLVAAYNEQFF; CDR3nt: TGTGCCAGCAGCTTAGTTGCAGCGTACAATGAGCAGTTCTTC
v_gene: TRBV11-2; j_gene: TRBJ1-1; d_gene: -; abundance: many; CDR3aa: CASSLGLNTEAFF; CDR3nt: TGTGCCAGCAGCTTAGGGCTGAACACTGAAGCTTTCTTT
v_gene: TRBV5-4; j_gene: TRBJ2-5; d_gene: TRBD2; abundance: few; CDR3aa: CASSPGGTPGTQYF; CDR3nt: TGTGCCAGCAGCCCGGGGGGAACCCCCGGGACCCAGTACTTC
v_gene: TRBV28; j_gene: TRBJ2-1; d_gene: TRBD2; abundance: many; CDR3aa: CASGTGGAWDEQFF; CDR3nt: TGTGCCAGCGGAACCGGGGGGGCCTGGGATGAGCAGTTCTTC
v_gene: TRBV7-8; j_gene: TRBJ1-1; d_gene: -; abundance: few; CDR3aa: CASLEWQSAEAFF; CDR3nt: TGTGCCAGCCTCGAGTGGCAGAGCGCTGAAGCTTTCTTT
v_gene: TRBV9; j_gene: TRBJ2-3; d_gene: -; abundance: few; CDR3aa: CASSVAVALRVDTQYF; CDR3nt: TGTGCCAGCAGCGTCGCGGTAGCCCTTCGGGTAGATACGCAGTATTTT
v_gene: TRBV6-5; j_gene: TRBJ2-7; d_gene: TRBD1; abundance: few; CDR3aa: CASSELTGADEQYF; CDR3nt: TGTGCCAGCAGTGAATTAACAGGGGCAGACGAGCAGTACTTC
v_gene: TRBV6-1; j_gene: TRBJ1-1; d_gene: -; abundance: many; CDR3aa: CASSEGGGTEAFF; CDR3nt: TGTGCCAGCAGTGAAGGTGGGGGGACTGAAGCTTTCTTT
v_gene: TRBV7-2; j_gene: TRBJ1-2; d_gene: TRBD1; abundance: many; CDR3aa: CASNRQGEGGYTF; CDR3nt: TGTGCCAGCAATCGCCAGGGGGAAGGTGGCTACACCTTC
v_gene: TRBV6-1; j_gene: TRBJ1-1; d_gene: -; abundance: -; CDR3aa: CASRGTGMNTEAFF; CDR3nt: TGTGCCAGCAGGGGCACAGGGATGAACACTGAAGCTTTCTTT
v_gene: TRBV6-4; j_gene: TRBJ1-2; d_gene: TRBD1; abundance: many; CDR3aa: CASSPTGGANYGYTF; CDR3nt: TGTGCCAGCAGCCCGACAGGGGGCGCTAACTATGGCTACACCTTC
v_gene: TRBV6-2/TRBV6-3; j_gene: TRBJ1-4; d_gene: -; abundance: many; CDR3aa: CASTIQDPTATNEKLFF; CDR3nt: TGTGCCAGCACCATACAGGATCCGACTGCAACTAATGAAAAACTGTTTTTT
v_gene: TRBV5-6; j_gene: TRBJ1-2; d_gene: TRBD1; abundance: few; CDR3aa: CASSSGQAYGYTF; CDR3nt: TGTGCCAGCAGCTCTGGACAGGCCTATGGCTACACCTTC
v_gene: TRBV4-1; j_gene: TRBJ1-2; d_gene: TRBD1; abundance: many; CDR3aa: CASSQDKDRVDYGYTF; CDR3nt: TGCGCCAGCAGCCAAGATAAGGACAGGGTAGACTATGGCTACACCTTC
v_gene: TRBV18; j_gene: TRBJ2-5; d_gene: TRBD1; abundance: many; CDR3aa: CASSPPRQGYQETQYF; CDR3nt: TGTGCCAGCTCACCACCGAGACAGGGGTACCAAGAGACCCAGTACTTC
v_gene: TRBV5-1; j_gene: TRBJ1-3; d_gene: -; abundance: medium-sized; CDR3aa: CASSLGGPGNTIYF; CDR3nt: TGCGCCAGCAGCTTGGGAGGGCCTGGAAACACCATATATTTT
v_gene: TRBV4-1; j_gene: TRBJ2-5; d_gene: TRBD2; abundance: -; CDR3aa: CASSQDQSGGFQETQYF; CDR3nt: TGCGCCAGCAGCCAAGATCAAAGCGGGGGATTTCAAGAGACCCAGTACTTC
v_gene: TRBV7-9; j_gene: TRBJ2-7; d_gene: -; abundance: many; CDR3aa: CASSSTGEQYF; CDR3nt: TGTGCCAGCAGCTCCACAGGTGAGCAGTACTTC
v_gene: TRBV29-1; j_gene: TRBJ1-1; d_gene: -; abundance: -; CDR3aa: CSVVHRLNTQAFF; CDR3nt: TGCAGCGTTGTCCACCGACTGAACACTCAAGCTTTCTTT
v_gene: TRBV6-1; j_gene: TRBJ2-1; d_gene: TRBD1; abundance: many; CDR3aa: CASIDPDRVNNEQFF; CDR3nt: TGTGCCAGCATAGACCCGGACAGGGTTAACAATGAGCAGTTCTTC
v_gene: TRBV2; j_gene: TRBJ2-1; d_gene: TRBD2; abundance: many; CDR3aa: CASSVGLAAYNEQFF; CDR3nt: TGTGCCAGCAGTGTCGGGCTAGCGGCTTACAATGAGCAGTTCTTC
v_gene: TRBV6-2/TRBV6-3; j_gene: TRBJ2-1; d_gene: TRBD1; abundance: many; CDR3aa: CASSYRIENRGGPSSYNEQFF; CDR3nt: TGTGCCAGCAGTTACAGAATCGAGAATAGAGGGGGCCCGAGCTCCTACAATGAGCAGTTCTTC
v_gene: TRBV19; j_gene: TRBJ1-5; d_gene: -; abundance: many; CDR3aa: CASSPGRGNQPQHF; CDR3nt: TGTGCCAGTAGCCCGGGGAGGGGCAATCAGCCCCAGCATTTT
v_gene: TRBV28; j_gene: TRBJ1-2; d_gene: -; abundance: few; CDR3aa: CASSLPEHFRGASGYTF; CDR3nt: TGTGCCAGCAGTTTACCAGAACACTTCAGAGGGGCGAGTGGCTACACCTTC
v_gene: TRBV6-1; j_gene: TRBJ1-4; d_gene: TRBD1; abundance: many; CDR3aa: CASSATGINEKLFF; CDR3nt: TGTGCCAGCAGTGCGACAGGGATAAATGAAAAACTGTTTTTT
v_gene: TRBV7-2; j_gene: TRBJ2-7; d_gene: -; abundance: few; CDR3aa: CASSSGLGFYEQYF; CDR3nt: TGTGCCAGCAGCTCCGGACTGGGGTTCTACGAGCAGTACTTC
v_gene: TRBV4-1; j_gene: TRBJ1-1; d_gene: TRBD1; abundance: many; CDR3aa: CASSLAGTGAPVGSTEAFF; CDR3nt: TGCGCCAGCAGCCTTGCCGGGACAGGGGCCCCGGTTGGGAGCACTGAAGCTTTCTTT
v_gene: TRBV12-3/TRBV12-4; j_gene: TRBJ1-3; d_gene: -; abundance: many; CDR3aa: CASSSVLRLGNTIYF; CDR3nt: TGTGCCAGCAGTTCGGTACTGCGATTAGGAAACACCATATATTTT
v_gene: TRBV19; j_gene: TRBJ1-5; d_gene: -; abundance: many; CDR3aa: CASSMKGWGSNQPQHF; CDR3nt: TGTGCCAGTAGTATGAAGGGTTGGGGCAGCAATCAGCCCCAGCATTTT
v_gene: TRBV27; j_gene: TRBJ1-6; d_gene: -; abundance: -; CDR3aa: CASSPKGSSYNSPLHF; CDR3nt: TGTGCCAGCAGTCCTAAGGGGAGCTCCTATAATTCACCCCTCCACTTT
v_gene: TRBV6-5; j_gene: TRBJ1-1; d_gene: -; abundance: many; CDR3aa: CASSYSGFTEAFF; CDR3nt: TGTGCCAGCAGTTACTCTGGCTTCACTGAAGCTTTCTTT
v_gene: TRBV2; j_gene: TRBJ2-3; d_gene: TRBD1; abundance: many; CDR3aa: CASSTGGSPTDTQYF; CDR3nt: TGTGCCAGCAGCACAGGGGGTTCTCCCACAGATACGCAGTATTTT
v_gene: TRBV2; j_gene: TRBJ2-1; d_gene: TRBD2; abundance: many; CDR3aa: CASSEERGGYNEQFF; CDR3nt: TGTGCCAGCAGTGAAGAGCGGGGGGGCTACAATGAGCAGTTCTTC
v_gene: TRBV7-2; j_gene: TRBJ2-4; d_gene: TRBD2; abundance: few; CDR3aa: CASSSSGVIAKNIQYF; CDR3nt: TGTGCCAGCAGTTCTAGCGGGGTAATAGCCAAAAACATTCAGTACTTC
v_gene: TRBV7-9; j_gene: TRBJ1-5; d_gene: TRBD1; abundance: many; CDR3aa: CASSLGDSYQPQHF; CDR3nt: TGTGCCAGCAGCTTAGGGGACAGTTATCAGCCCCAGCATTTT
v_gene: TRBV7-7; j_gene: TRBJ2-5; d_gene: -; abundance: -; CDR3aa: CASAQGRLYQETQYF; CDR3nt: TGTGCCAGCGCTCAGGGCAGGCTTTACCAAGAGACCCAGTACTTC
v_gene: TRBV12-3/TRBV12-4; j_gene: TRBJ1-3; d_gene: -; abundance: -; CDR3aa: CASSSQGDSSPSGNTIYF; CDR3nt: TGTGCCAGCAGTTCCCAGGGAGATTCCAGCCCCTCTGGAAACACCATATATTTT
v_gene: TRBV4-1; j_gene: TRBJ1-6; d_gene: -; abundance: many; CDR3aa: CASSQSLRSAGTISPLHF; CDR3nt: TGCGCCAGCAGCCAAAGTCTTAGGTCGGCAGGGACTATATCACCCCTCCACTTT
v_gene: TRBV7-3; j_gene: TRBJ2-4; d_gene: -; abundance: many; CDR3aa: CASSLRGGLAKNIQYF; CDR3nt: TGTGCCAGCAGCTTAAGGGGGGGGCTAGCCAAAAACATTCAGTACTTC
v_gene: TRBV29-1; j_gene: TRBJ2-5; d_gene: -; abundance: -; CDR3aa: CSAGAGTQYF; CDR3nt: TGCAGCGCCGGGGCTGGGACTCAGTACTTC
v_gene: TRBV7-9; j_gene: TRBJ2-1; d_gene: -; abundance: -; CDR3aa: CASSSDYEGHNEQFF; CDR3nt: TGTGCCAGCAGCTCCGACTACGAGGGCCACAATGAGCAGTTCTTC
v_gene: TRBV5-1; j_gene: TRBJ1-2; d_gene: -; abundance: many; CDR3aa: CASSLGANNYGYTF; CDR3nt: TGCGCCAGCAGCTTGGGGGCGAATAACTATGGCTACACCTTC
v_gene: TRBV5-6; j_gene: TRBJ1-2; d_gene: -; abundance: many; CDR3aa: CASSSRRSWHTGGYTF; CDR3nt: TGTGCCAGCAGCTCCCGGCGGTCGTGGCATACTGGTGGCTACACCTTC
v_gene: TRBV6-2/TRBV6-3; j_gene: TRBJ1-4; d_gene: TRBD1; abundance: many; CDR3aa: CASSFLRRTGAGEKLFF; CDR3nt: TGTGCCAGCAGTTTCCTCCGTCGGACAGGCGCGGGTGAAAAACTGTTTTTT
v_gene: TRBV7-2; j_gene: TRBJ1-6; d_gene: -; abundance: few; CDR3aa: CASSRLSESPLHF; CDR3nt: TGTGCCAGCAGCCGTCTAAGCGAATCACCCCTCCACTTT
v_gene: TRBV11-3; j_gene: TRBJ2-7; d_gene: TRBD2; abundance: many; CDR3aa: CASSLSPSGFDEQYF; CDR3nt: TGTGCCAGCAGCTTGTCCCCTAGCGGGTTCGACGAGCAGTACTTC
v_gene: TRBV4-1; j_gene: TRBJ2-1; d_gene: TRBD1; abundance: many; CDR3aa: CASSQSTGQGINEQFF; CDR3nt: TGCGCCAGCAGCCAAAGCACCGGACAGGGGATCAATGAGCAGTTCTTC
v_gene: TRBV4-1; j_gene: TRBJ2-3; d_gene: -; abundance: many; CDR3aa: CASSQAVRGASDTQYF; CDR3nt: TGCGCCAGCAGCCAAGCCGTGCGGGGAGCATCAGATACGCAGTATTTT
v_gene: TRBV6-1; j_gene: TRBJ2-7; d_gene: -; abundance: many; CDR3aa: CASRPTVFYEQYF; CDR3nt: TGTGCCAGCAGGCCGACAGTGTTCTACGAGCAGTACTTC
v_gene: TRBV12-3/TRBV12-4; j_gene: TRBJ2-5; d_gene: TRBD2; abundance: few; CDR3aa: CASSLGDGTSGYF; CDR3nt: TGTGCCAGCAGTTTAGGGGACGGGACTAGCGGCTACTTC
v_gene: TRBV12-3/TRBV12-4; j_gene: TRBJ2-5; d_gene: TRBD2; abundance: few; CDR3aa: CASSFYLAGETQYF; CDR3nt: TGTGCCAGCAGTTTTTATCTAGCGGGGGAGACCCAGTACTTC